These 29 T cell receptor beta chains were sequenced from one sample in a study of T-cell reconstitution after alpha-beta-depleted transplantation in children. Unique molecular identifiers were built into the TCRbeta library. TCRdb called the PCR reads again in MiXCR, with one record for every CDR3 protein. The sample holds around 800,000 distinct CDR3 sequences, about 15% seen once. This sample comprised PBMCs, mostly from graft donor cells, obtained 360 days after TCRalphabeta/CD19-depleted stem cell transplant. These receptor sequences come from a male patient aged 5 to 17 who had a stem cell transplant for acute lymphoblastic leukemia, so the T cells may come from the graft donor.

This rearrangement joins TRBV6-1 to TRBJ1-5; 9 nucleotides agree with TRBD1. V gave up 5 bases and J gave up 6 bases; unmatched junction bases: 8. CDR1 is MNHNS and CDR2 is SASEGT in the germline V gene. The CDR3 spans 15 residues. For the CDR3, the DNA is TGTGCCAGCAGTCGAGGACAGGGGCAAAGTCAGCCCCAGCATTTT. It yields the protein CASSRGQGQSQPQHF.

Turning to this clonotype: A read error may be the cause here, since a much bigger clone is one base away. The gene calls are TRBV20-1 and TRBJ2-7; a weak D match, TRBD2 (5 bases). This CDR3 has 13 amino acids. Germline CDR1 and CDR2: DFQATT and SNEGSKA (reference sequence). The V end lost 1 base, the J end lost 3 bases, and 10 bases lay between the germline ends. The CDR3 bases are TGCAGTGCTAGAGCGGGATTCTGCTACGAGCAGTACTTC. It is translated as CSARAGFCYEQYF.

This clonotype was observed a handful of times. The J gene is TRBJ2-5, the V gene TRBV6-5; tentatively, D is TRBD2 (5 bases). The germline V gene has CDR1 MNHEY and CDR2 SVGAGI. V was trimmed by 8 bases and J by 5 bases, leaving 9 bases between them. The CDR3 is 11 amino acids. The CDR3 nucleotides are TGTGCCAGCCGAAGGAGGGAGACCCAGTACTTC. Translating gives CASRRRETQYF.

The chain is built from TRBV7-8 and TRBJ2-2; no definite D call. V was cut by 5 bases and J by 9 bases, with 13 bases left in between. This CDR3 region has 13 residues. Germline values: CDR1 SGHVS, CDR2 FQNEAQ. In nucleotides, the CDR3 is TGTGCCAGCAGCCATCGACTGGCACGGGAGCTGTTTTTT. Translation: CASSHRLARELFF.

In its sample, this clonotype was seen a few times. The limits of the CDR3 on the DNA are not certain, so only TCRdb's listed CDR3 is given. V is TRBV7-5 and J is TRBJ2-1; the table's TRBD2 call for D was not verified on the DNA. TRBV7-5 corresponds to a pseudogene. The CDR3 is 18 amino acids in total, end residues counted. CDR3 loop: CISVSEAQGPQEGNEQFF.

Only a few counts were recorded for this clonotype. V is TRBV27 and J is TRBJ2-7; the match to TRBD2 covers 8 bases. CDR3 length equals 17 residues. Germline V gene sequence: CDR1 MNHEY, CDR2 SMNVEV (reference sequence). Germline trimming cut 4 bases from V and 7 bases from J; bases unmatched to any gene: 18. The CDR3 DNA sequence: TGTGCCAGCAGTTCGGCTAGCGGGCGGGAATTCTTGCGGGAGCAGTACTTC. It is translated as CASSSASGREFLREQYF.

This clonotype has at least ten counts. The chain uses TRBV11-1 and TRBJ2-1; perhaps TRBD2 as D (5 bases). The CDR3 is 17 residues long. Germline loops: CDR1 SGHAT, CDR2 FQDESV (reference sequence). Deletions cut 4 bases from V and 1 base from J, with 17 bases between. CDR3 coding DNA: TGTGCCAGCAGCTCCTCCCTTCGGGGAGAATCCTACAATGAGCAGTTCTTC. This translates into CASSSSLRGESYNEQFF.

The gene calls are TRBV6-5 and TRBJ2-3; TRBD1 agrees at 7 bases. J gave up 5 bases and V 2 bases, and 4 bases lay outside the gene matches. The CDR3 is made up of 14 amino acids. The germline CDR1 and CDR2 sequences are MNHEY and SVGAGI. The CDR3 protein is CASSYDRVRDTQYF. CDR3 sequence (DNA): TGTGCCAGCAGTTACGACAGGGTTAGAGATACGCAGTATTTT.

This chain's CDR3 is CASSPILDGGLNTEAFF. The CDR3 bases are TGTGCCAGTAGCCCTATCCTCGATGGGGGTTTGAACACTGAAGCTTTCTTT. V usage is TRBV19 and J usage is TRBJ1-1; possibly TRBD1 for D (5 bases). Per the germline V gene, CDR1 is LNHDA and CDR2 is SQIVND (reference sequence). The CDR3 is made up of 17 amino acids. V lost 6 bases, J lost 0 bases, and 20 bases lay in between.

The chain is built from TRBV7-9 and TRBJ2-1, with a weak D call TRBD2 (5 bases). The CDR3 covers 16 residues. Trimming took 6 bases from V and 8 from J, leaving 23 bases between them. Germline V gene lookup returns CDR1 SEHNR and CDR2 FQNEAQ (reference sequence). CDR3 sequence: CASSRNRGPVLHEQFF. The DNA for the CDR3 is TGTGCCAGCAGTCGCAACCGAGGGCCGGTTTTGCATGAGCAGTTCTTC. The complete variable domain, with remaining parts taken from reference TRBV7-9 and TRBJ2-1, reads DTGVSQNPRHKITKRGQNVTFRCDPISEHNRLYWYRQTLGQGPEFLTYFQNEAQLEKSRLLSDRFSAERPKGSFSTLEIQRTEQGDSAMYLCASSRNRGPVLHEQFFGPGTRLTVL.

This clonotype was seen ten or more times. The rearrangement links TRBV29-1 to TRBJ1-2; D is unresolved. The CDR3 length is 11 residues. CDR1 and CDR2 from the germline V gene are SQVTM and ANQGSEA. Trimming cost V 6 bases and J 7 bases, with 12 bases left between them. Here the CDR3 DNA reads TGCAGCGTGGGCGATTCAGCTGGCTACACCTTC. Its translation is CSVGDSAGYTF.

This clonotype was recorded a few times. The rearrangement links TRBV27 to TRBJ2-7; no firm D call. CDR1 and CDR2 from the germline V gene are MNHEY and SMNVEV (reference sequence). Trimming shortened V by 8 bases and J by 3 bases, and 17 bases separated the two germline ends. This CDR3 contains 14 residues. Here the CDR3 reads CASSTRAGNYEQYF. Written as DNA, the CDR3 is TGTGCCAGCTCCACCAGAGCTGGCAACTACGAGCAGTACTTC.

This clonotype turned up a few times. CDR3 DNA sequence: TGTGCCATCAGTGAGTCAGCAGATACGCAGTATTTT. It is translated as CAISESADTQYF. This sequence joins TRBV10-3 and TRBJ2-3; D is unresolved. Germline V gives CDR1 ENHRY, CDR2 SYGVKD. There are 12 residues in the CDR3. The V gene lost 0 bases and the J gene lost 4 bases, with 2 bases spanning the gap.

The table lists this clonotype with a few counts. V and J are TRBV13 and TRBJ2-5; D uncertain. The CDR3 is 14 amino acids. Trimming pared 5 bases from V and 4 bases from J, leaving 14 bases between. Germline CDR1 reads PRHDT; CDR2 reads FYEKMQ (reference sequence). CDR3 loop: CASSPPFERETQYF. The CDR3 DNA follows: TGTGCCAGCAGCCCCCCATTTGAAAGAGAGACCCAGTACTTC.

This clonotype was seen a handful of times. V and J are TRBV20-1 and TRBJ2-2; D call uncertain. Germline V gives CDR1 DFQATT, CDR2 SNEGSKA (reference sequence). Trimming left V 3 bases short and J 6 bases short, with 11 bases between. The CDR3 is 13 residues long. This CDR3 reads CSARRQFSGELFF. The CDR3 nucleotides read TGCAGTGCTAGGCGGCAATTCTCCGGGGAGCTGTTTTTT.

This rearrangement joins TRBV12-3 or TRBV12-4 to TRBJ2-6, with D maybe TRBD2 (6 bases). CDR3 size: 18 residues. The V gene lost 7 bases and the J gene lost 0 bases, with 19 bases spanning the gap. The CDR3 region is CASTQTGGPSSGANVLTF. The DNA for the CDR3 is TGTGCCAGCACCCAGACTGGAGGGCCGAGCTCTGGGGCCAACGTCCTGACTTTC.

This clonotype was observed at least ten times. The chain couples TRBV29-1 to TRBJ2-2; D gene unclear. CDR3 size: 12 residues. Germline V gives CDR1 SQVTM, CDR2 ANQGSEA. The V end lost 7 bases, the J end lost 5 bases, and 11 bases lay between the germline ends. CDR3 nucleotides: TGCAGCGCCCCCGGCTTGACCGGGGAGCTGTTTTTT. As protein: CSAPGLTGELFF.

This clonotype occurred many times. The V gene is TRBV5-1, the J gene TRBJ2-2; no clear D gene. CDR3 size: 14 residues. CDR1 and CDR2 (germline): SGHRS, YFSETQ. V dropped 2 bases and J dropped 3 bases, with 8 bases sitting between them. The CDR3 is CASSLTVDTGELFF. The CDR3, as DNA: TGCGCCAGCAGCTTAACCGTGGACACCGGGGAGCTGTTTTTT.

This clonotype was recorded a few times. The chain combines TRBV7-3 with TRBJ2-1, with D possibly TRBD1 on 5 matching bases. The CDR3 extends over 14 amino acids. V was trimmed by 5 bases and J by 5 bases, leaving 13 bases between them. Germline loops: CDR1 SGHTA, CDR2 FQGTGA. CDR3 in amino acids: CASSPRGLNNEQFF. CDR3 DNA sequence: TGTGCCAGCAGCCCTAGGGGCCTGAACAATGAGCAGTTCTTC.

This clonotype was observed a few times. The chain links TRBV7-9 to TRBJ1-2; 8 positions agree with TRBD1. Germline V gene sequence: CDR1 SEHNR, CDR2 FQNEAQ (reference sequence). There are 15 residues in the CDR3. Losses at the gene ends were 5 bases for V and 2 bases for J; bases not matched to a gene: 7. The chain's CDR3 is CASSTGTGLNYGYTF. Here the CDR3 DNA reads TGTGCCAGCAGCACCGGGACAGGACTGAACTATGGCTACACCTTC. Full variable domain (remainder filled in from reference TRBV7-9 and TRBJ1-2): DTGVSQNPRHKITKRGQNVTFRCDPISEHNRLYWYRQTLGQGPEFLTYFQNEAQLEKSRLLSDRFSAERPKGSFSTLEIQRTEQGDSAMYLCASSTGTGLNYGYTFGSGTRLTVV.

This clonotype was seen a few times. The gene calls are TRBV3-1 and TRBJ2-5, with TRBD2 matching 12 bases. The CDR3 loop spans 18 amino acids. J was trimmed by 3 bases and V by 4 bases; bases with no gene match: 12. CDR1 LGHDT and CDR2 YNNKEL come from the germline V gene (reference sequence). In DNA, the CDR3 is TGTGCCAGCAGCCGAAATAGACTAGCGGGAGACCACGAAGAGACCCAGTACTTC. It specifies CASSRNRLAGDHEETQYF.

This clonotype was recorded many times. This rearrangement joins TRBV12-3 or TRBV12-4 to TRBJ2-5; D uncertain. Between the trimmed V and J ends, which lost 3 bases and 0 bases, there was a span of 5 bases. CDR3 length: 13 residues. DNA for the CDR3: TGTGCCAGCAGTTTCAGGCACCAAGAGACCCAGTACTTC. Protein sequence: CASSFRHQETQYF.

The CDR3 loop reads CASTADRPLYEQYF. CDR3 bases: TGTGCCAGCACCGCGGACAGGCCCCTCTACGAGCAGTACTTC. The V gene is TRBV5-5, the J gene TRBJ2-7; 7 nucleotides match TRBD1. The CDR3 extends over 14 amino acids. Germline CDR1 SGHKS, CDR2 YYEKEE (reference sequence). Trimming took 6 bases from V and 3 from J; bases not matched to a gene: 9.

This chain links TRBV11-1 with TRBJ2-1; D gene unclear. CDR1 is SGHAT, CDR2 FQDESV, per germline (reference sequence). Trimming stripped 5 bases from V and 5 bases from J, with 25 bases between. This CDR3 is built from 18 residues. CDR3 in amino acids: CASSLGPLTRVANNEQFF. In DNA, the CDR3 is TGTGCCAGCAGCCTAGGACCCTTGACTCGGGTGGCGAACAATGAGCAGTTCTTC.

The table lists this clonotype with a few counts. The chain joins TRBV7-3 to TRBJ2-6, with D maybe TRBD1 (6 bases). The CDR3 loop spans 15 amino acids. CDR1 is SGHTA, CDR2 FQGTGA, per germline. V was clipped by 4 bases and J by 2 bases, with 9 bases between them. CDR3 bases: TGTGCCAGCAGCTCCAGGGGAACTGGGGCCAACGTCCTGACTTTC. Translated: CASSSRGTGANVLTF.

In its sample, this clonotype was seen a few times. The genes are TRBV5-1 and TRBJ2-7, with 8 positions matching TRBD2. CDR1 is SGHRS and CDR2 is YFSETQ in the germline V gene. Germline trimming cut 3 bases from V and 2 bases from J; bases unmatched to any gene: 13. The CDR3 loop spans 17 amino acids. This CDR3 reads CASSSLSASGPAYEQYF. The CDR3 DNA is TGCGCCAGCAGCTCCCTCTCCGCTAGCGGGCCTGCCTACGAGCAGTACTTC.

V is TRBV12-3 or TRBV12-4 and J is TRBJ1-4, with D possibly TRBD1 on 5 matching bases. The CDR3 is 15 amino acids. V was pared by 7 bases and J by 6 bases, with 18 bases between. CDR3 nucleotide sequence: TGTGCCAGCACTCTTACTGGGACTGATCATGAAAAACTGTTTTTT. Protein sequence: CASTLTGTDHEKLFF.

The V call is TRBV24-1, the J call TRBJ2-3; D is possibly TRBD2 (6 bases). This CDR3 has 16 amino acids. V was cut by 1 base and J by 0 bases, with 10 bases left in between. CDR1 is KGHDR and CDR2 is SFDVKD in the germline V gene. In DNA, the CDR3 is TGTGCCACCAGTGATTTCTACGGGACTAGCACAGATACGCAGTATTTT. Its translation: CATSDFYGTSTDTQYF.

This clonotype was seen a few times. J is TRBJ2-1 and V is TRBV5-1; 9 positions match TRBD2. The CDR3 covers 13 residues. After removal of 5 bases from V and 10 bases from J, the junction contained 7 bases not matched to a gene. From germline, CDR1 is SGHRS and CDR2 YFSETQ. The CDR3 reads CASSIAGADEQFF. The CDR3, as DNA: TGCGCCAGCAGTATAGCGGGAGCTGACGAGCAGTTCTTC.